The 7 T cell receptor beta chains below come from one sample, sequenced in a study of blood T cells in healthy people across ages. Using a J-beta primer mix together with a sample-barcoded 5' primer, a second PCR was run for roughly 7 to 11 cycles. TCRdb recomputed calls from the 5' RACE reads with MiXCR, one row per CDR3 protein. The sample includes some 700,000 distinct CDR3 sequences, 20% to 25% of them seen just once. The material sequenced was blood. The receptors derive from a man in his sixties or seventies in good health.

The chain recombines TRBV12-3 or TRBV12-4 with TRBJ1-5; perhaps TRBD1 as D (5 bases). The CDR3 length is 14 residues. Deletions cut 4 bases from V and 7 bases from J, with 14 bases between. The chain's CDR3 is CASSSRGARQPQHF. In DNA, the CDR3 is TGTGCCAGCAGTTCGCGGGGCGCGAGGCAGCCCCAGCATTTT.

Written as DNA, the CDR3 is TGTGCCAGCAGCTTTGGGTCCAGGGAAGAGACCCAGTACTTC. It translates to CASSFGSREETQYF. The gene calls are TRBV7-7 and TRBJ2-5, with D maybe TRBD1 (5 bases). With 3 bases removed from V and 3 bases from J, the gap between germline ends came to 11 bases. Germline V gene sequence: CDR1 SSHAT, CDR2 FNYEAQ (reference sequence). The CDR3 extends over 14 amino acids.

This clonotype was seen only a few times. This chain connects TRBV6-2 or TRBV6-3 to TRBJ2-5, with D possibly being TRBD1 (6 bases). Trimming stripped 7 bases from V and 3 bases from J, with 12 bases between. The germline V gene has CDR1 MNHEY and CDR2 SVGEGT. This CDR3 spans 13 amino acids. The CDR3 region has the DNA TGTGCCAGCAAAGCAGGGGTAAAAGAGACCCAGTACTTC. Translation: CASKAGVKETQYF.

This chain links TRBV5-1 with TRBJ1-1; 9 bases line up with TRBD1. The CDR3 runs 15 residues. V dropped 0 bases and J dropped 6; count of bases not matched to a gene: 6. The germline CDR1 and CDR2 sequences are SGHRS and YFSETQ. The CDR3 is CASSLGGQGFAEAFF. The CDR3, as DNA: TGCGCCAGCAGCTTGGGTGGACAGGGGTTCGCTGAAGCTTTCTTT.

The chain joins TRBV14 to TRBJ1-1; 7 bases are shared with TRBD1. The CDR3 is made up of 14 amino acids. Germline assignment: CDR1 SGHDN and CDR2 FVKESK. With V trimmed by 10 bases and J by 8 bases, 16 bases remained unmatched. CDR3 DNA: TGTGCCACTCGAGAGACAGGGCGGTTCGGGGAAGCTTTCTTT. Translated: CATRETGRFGEAFF.

This chain connects TRBV20-1 to TRBJ2-5; 11 bases are a match to TRBD1. Unmatched junction bases numbered 6, after V lost 4 bases and J lost 5 bases. The germline V gene has CDR1 DFQATT and CDR2 SNEGSKA (reference sequence). This CDR3 has 14 residues. CDR3 loop: CSAIRTGGIETQYF. In DNA form, the CDR3 reads TGCAGTGCTATCCGGACAGGGGGCATCGAGACCCAGTACTTC.

Turning to this clonotype: An end of the junction does not agree with germline; a read error may underlie this. The chain couples TRBV5-1 to TRBJ2-6; D unclear. This CDR3 is 15 amino acids long. Germline V gene sequence: CDR1 SGHRS, CDR2 YFSETQ. The CDR3 nucleotides are TGCGCCAGCAGCCCGGAACTATCTGGGGTCAACGTCCTGACTTTC. Encoded protein: CASSPELSGVNVLTF.